The entry below describes one TCR beta chain. Its target is unknown. Sequencing was performed with immunoSEQ multiplex PCR; in TCRdb, only in-frame clones are kept and a portion is missing. Here the sample spans over 1,500 clones, roughly four fifths being singletons. This entry comes from a study of immune cell composition in non-small cell lung cancer. The study, taken as a whole, reports: Clones >0.5% enriched in tumour were rarer in adenocarcinoma (roughly 35%) than squamous (about 80%). Tumour-reactive clones were not shown to match dominant in vivo tumour clones. In adenocarcinoma, maximal tumour-associated clone frequency tracked TIL tumour reactivity.

The germline gives CDR1 LNHDA, CDR2 SQIVND (reference sequence). The CDR3 has 12 amino acids. Normal lung was taken at the farthest possible site, at least 3 cm from tumour. Template was genomic DNA from frozen, unsorted single-cell suspensions. This receptor was taken from a human donor with non-small cell lung cancer. The chain couples TRBV19 to TRBJ2-5; D unclear. The J call could be wrong; TRBJ2-7 is a better fit for the DNA end. Sequencing used non-adjacent lung tissue. The CDR3 sequence is CASLGPLGEQYF. CDR3 DNA sequence: TGTGCCAGTTTGGGCCCCTTGGGCGAGCAGTACTTC.